What follows are 21 T cell receptor beta chains derived from one specimen sequenced in a study of PD-L1 blockade in urothelial cancer. Regarding time point: peripheral blood 6 weeks after treatment start. Some clones are missing from TCRdb's copy, which holds only in-frame ones; the method was immunoSEQ multiplex PCR. Of over 100,000 clones listed, under 95% are singletons. The input for sequencing was PBMCs, taken around atezolizumab (anti-PD-L1) treatment. Receptors originate from a man aged 55-75 years with urothelial cancer.

The chain recombines TRBV15 with TRBJ2-1; perhaps TRBD1 as D (8 bases). CDR1 and CDR2 (germline): LNHNV, YYDKDF (reference sequence). Trimming left V 0 bases short and J 6 bases short, with 15 bases between. This CDR3 is built from 16 residues. CDR3 loop: CATSRDRTGGGNEQFF. In DNA, the CDR3 is TGTGCCACCAGCAGAGATCGTACAGGGGGGGGCAATGAGCAGTTCTTC.

In DNA, the CDR3 is TGTGCCTGGAGAACGACTAGCGGGGTCACAGATACGCAGTATTTT. Amino acid sequence: CAWRTTSGVTDTQYF. The chain recombines TRBV30 with TRBJ2-3; 11 bases line up with TRBD2. Trimming cost V 3 bases and J 2 bases; bases outside gene matches: 4. The CDR3 spans 15 residues. Germline V gene sequence: CDR1 GTSNPN, CDR2 SVGIG (reference sequence).

CDR3 protein: CASSRNTEAFF. CDR3 DNA sequence: TGTGCCAGCAGCAGGAACACTGAAGCTTTCTTT. The chain is built from TRBV25-1 and TRBJ1-1; D ambiguous. V lost 6 bases and J lost 1, with 3 bases in between. This CDR3 has 11 amino acids. The germline CDR1 and CDR2 sequences are MGHDK and SYGVNS.

V and J are TRBV28 and TRBJ2-5, with TRBD2 as a possible D gene (5 bases). Germline lookup yields CDR1 MDHEN and CDR2 SYDVKM. There are 15 residues in the CDR3. Between the trimmed V and J ends, which lost 4 bases and 2 bases, there was a span of 14 bases. The CDR3: CASSSEAESQETQYF. The CDR3, as DNA: TGTGCCAGCAGTTCAGAAGCGGAGAGTCAAGAGACCCAGTACTTC.

The V and J genes are TRBV9 and TRBJ2-3; D unresolved. The CDR3 is 14 amino acids. Trimming cost V 3 bases and J 0 bases, with 8 bases left between them. Germline loops: CDR1 SGDLS, CDR2 YYNGEE. The CDR3 region has the DNA TGTGCCAGCAGCGGTTTCATTAGCACAGATACGCAGTATTTT. Translation: CASSGFISTDTQYF. Complete variable domain (other parts from reference TRBV9 and TRBJ2-3): DSGVTQTPKHLITATGQRVTLRCSPRSGDLSVYWYQQSLDQGLQFLIQYYNGEERAKGNILERFSAQQFPDLHSELNLSSLELGDSALYFCASSGFISTDTQYFGPGTRLTVL.

This clone appeared once. The chain recombines TRBV6-4 with TRBJ1-5; D call uncertain. V dropped 3 bases and J dropped 3 bases, with 6 bases sitting between them. The CDR3 runs 13 residues. Germline values: CDR1 MRHNA, CDR2 SNTAGT. CDR3 DNA sequence: TGTGCCAGCAGTGAAGAGGCCAATCAGCCCCAGCATTTT. Its translation is CASSEEANQPQHF.

The chain combines TRBV7-2 with TRBJ2-7, with D possibly matching TRBD1 (6 bases). The germline V and J ends were trimmed by 1 base and 7 bases, with 17 bases remaining between them. Germline CDR1 reads SGHTA; CDR2 reads FQGNSA. CDR3 length: 15 amino acids. The CDR3 nucleotides read TGTGCCAGCAGCTTAGGTTCGGGGACAATCTCTGAGCAGTACTTC. This codes for CASSLGSGTISEQYF.

This chain links TRBV19 with TRBJ2-5, with D perhaps TRBD2 (6 bases). V lost 3 bases and J 3 bases, leaving 17 bases between the germline ends. CDR1 is LNHDA and CDR2 is SQIVND in the germline V gene (reference sequence). The CDR3 spans 16 residues. This CDR3 reads CASSIGGVVAKETQYF. CDR3 sequence (DNA): TGTGCCAGTAGTATTGGAGGGGTGGTGGCAAAAGAGACCCAGTACTTC.

The J gene is TRBJ2-1, the V gene TRBV7-7; TRBD1 agrees at 9 bases. Germline loops: CDR1 SSHAT, CDR2 FNYEAQ (reference sequence). The CDR3 has 17 residues. V was pared by 4 bases and J by 5 bases, with 12 bases of the junction left unmatched. CDR3 loop: CASSSGLRTGVHNEQFF. In nucleotides, the CDR3 is TGTGCCAGCAGCTCAGGGCTACGGACAGGGGTACACAATGAGCAGTTCTTC.

This clone was observed once. The V and J genes are TRBV6-1 and TRBJ1-5; the D is unclear. The germline gives CDR1 MNHNS, CDR2 SASEGT. This CDR3 is built from 16 residues. The ends were cut back, 3 bases at V and 0 bases at J, with 12 bases in the middle. The CDR3 coding sequence is TGTGCCAGCAGTGATTTGGGCAGAACTAGCAATCAGCCCCAGCATTTT. Its translation is CASSDLGRTSNQPQHF.

The V gene is TRBV5-5, the J gene TRBJ1-3, with 9 bases aligning to TRBD1. The ends lost 4 bases at V and 3 bases at J; junction bases unmatched: 2. The CDR3 totals 14 residues. The germline V gene has CDR1 SGHKS and CDR2 YYEKEE (reference sequence). CDR3: CASSGQGSGNTIYF. The DNA of the CDR3 is TGTGCCAGCAGCGGACAGGGGAGTGGAAACACCATATATTTT. Combining the CDR3 with reference TRBV5-5 and TRBJ1-3 gives the whole variable domain DAGVTQSPTHLIKTRGQQVTLRCSPISGHKSVSWYQQVLGQGPQFIFQYYEKEERGRGNFPDRFSARQFPNYSSELNVNALLLGDSALYLCASSGQGSGNTIYFGEGSWLTVV.

The chain carries TRBV5-1 and TRBJ2-5; perhaps TRBD1 as D (5 bases). The ends were cut back, 0 bases at V and 5 bases at J, with 14 bases in the middle. CDR1 SGHRS and CDR2 YFSETQ come from the germline V gene. The CDR3 loop spans 15 amino acids. The CDR3 nucleotides read TGCGCCAGCAGCTTGGGTCTCGTGGGGCCTGAGACCCAGTACTTC. The encoded protein is CASSLGLVGPETQYF.

J is TRBJ1-5 and V is TRBV5-6; 7 bases map to TRBD1. Germline lookup yields CDR1 SGHDT and CDR2 YYEEEE. The V and J ends lost 0 bases and 0 bases, in that order; junction bases with no gene match: 0. CDR3 length: 15 residues. The CDR3 sequence: CASSLGQGSNQPQHF. The CDR3 region has the DNA TGTGCCAGCAGCTTGGGACAGGGTAGCAATCAGCCCCAGCATTTT.

The chain recombines TRBV23-1 with TRBJ2-5; TRBD1 matches 10 bases. TRBV23-1 is placed among ORFs of uncertain function. The CDR3 consists of 19 residues. Germline trimming cut 2 bases from V and 5 bases from J; bases unmatched to any gene: 17. The CDR3, as DNA: TGCGCCAGCAGTCAACTATATACCCGGGACAGGGGAAGTCGGGAGACCCAGTACTTC. As protein: CASSQLYTRDRGSRETQYF.

V is TRBV5-1 and J is TRBJ2-5, with D perhaps matching TRBD1 (6 bases). The ends were cut back, 4 bases at V and 5 bases at J, with 15 bases in the middle. Germline-derived CDR1 and CDR2 are SGHRS and YFSETQ. CDR3 length: 14 residues. CDR3 sequence: CASSPDHRVETQYF. In nucleotides, the CDR3 is TGCGCCAGCAGCCCCGACCACAGGGTTGAGACCCAGTACTTC.

V usage is TRBV9 and J usage is TRBJ2-5; the match to TRBD2 covers 10 bases. J lost 4 bases, V lost 4 bases, and 10 bases had no gene match. This CDR3 is built from 16 residues. Germline loops: CDR1 SGDLS, CDR2 YYNGEE. CDR3 bases: TGTGCCAGCAGCCCCGGGGCTAGCGGGAGCGGAGAGACCCAGTACTTC. Its translation: CASSPGASGSGETQYF.

The V call is TRBV5-5, the J call TRBJ1-1; D is perhaps TRBD1 (5 bases). This CDR3 is built from 13 residues. Trimming stripped 0 bases from V and 6 bases from J, with 9 bases between. Per the germline V gene, CDR1 is SGHKS and CDR2 is YYEKEE (reference sequence). CDR3 DNA: TGTGCCAGCAGCTTGGACAGGTGGGCTGAAGCTTTCTTT. Translation gives CASSLDRWAEAFF.

The gene calls are TRBV12-5 and TRBJ2-3, with a tentative D call TRBD1 (5 bases). Trimming took 5 bases from V and 5 from J, leaving 11 bases between them. The CDR3 has 13 residues. Germline CDR1 LGHNT, CDR2 FRNRAP. CDR3 nucleotide sequence: TGTGCTAGTGGTCCCTCCCAGGGAGATACGCAGTATTTT. The encoded protein is CASGPSQGDTQYF.

The chain joins TRBV6-5 to TRBJ2-7; 8 positions match TRBD2. The V gene's germline CDR1 is MNHEY and CDR2 SVGAGI. The CDR3 covers 15 residues. The V gene end was trimmed by 6 bases and the J gene end by 3 bases; junction bases not matched to a gene: 10. The CDR3 bases are TGTGCCAGCAGACCTACTAGCGGAGAAGGCTACGAGCAGTACTTC. This encodes CASRPTSGEGYEQYF.

This clone has just one count. The chain joins TRBV4-1 to TRBJ1-6, with 9 nucleotides matching TRBD1. This CDR3 has 17 residues. Unmatched junction bases numbered 8, after V lost 1 base and J lost 7 bases. Germline lookup yields CDR1 MGHRA and CDR2 YSYEKL. In DNA form, the CDR3 reads TGCGCCAGCAGCCAAGTCTTACAGGGGGCGCAGAATTCACCCCTCCACTTT. Amino acids: CASSQVLQGAQNSPLHF.

The V call is TRBV19, the J call TRBJ1-3, with D possibly TRBD1 on 6 matching bases. V lost 9 bases and J 0 bases, leaving 12 bases between the germline ends. The CDR3 contains 14 residues. Germline CDR1 and CDR2: LNHDA and SQIVND (reference sequence). CDR3 region: CASRTVNSGNTIYF. The DNA for the CDR3 is TGTGCCAGCCGGACAGTAAACTCTGGAAACACCATATATTTT.